The rows below give T cell receptor beta chains drawn from one sample of a study of T-cell reconstitution after alpha-beta-depleted transplantation in children. TCRdb itself ran the PCR reads through MiXCR, one entry per CDR3 protein. The sample contains 300,000 to 350,000 distinct CDR3 sequences, approximately 20% of which appear only once. The sample was PBMCs, mostly from graft donor cells, taken 180 days after TCRalphabeta/CD19-depleted stem cell transplant. The receptors were gathered from a male patient younger than 18 who had a stem cell transplant for acute lymphoblastic leukemia, so the T cells may come from the graft donor. CDR3s include the opening cysteine and the closing phenylalanine or tryptophan. Each record gives: V gene, D gene, clone size, J gene, CDR3 protein, CDR3 DNA. A D gene is named only where the DNA matches it firmly. A row's size may be missing; if present it is once, few, many or a size class.

>TRBV4-1|TRBD2|.|TRBJ2-1
CASSQVPGLASYNEQFF
TGCGCCAGCAGCCAAGTACCGGGACTAGCATCTTACAATGAGCAGTTCTTC
>TRBV7-9|.|.|TRBJ2-1
CASSLWGSTYNEQFF
TGTGCCAGCAGCTTATGGGGATCTACCTACAATGAGCAGTTCTTC
>TRBV5-1|.|many|TRBJ2-4
CASSLNRAEAKNIQYF
TGCGCCAGCAGCTTGAACAGGGCTGAGGCCAAAAACATTCAGTACTTC
>TRBV12-3/TRBV12-4|TRBD1|few|TRBJ1-1
CASTPQGQGVTFF
TGTGCCAGCACCCCTCAGGGACAGGGGGTAACTTTCTTT
>TRBV5-8|.|few|TRBJ1-1
CASSLTTANTEAFF
TGTGCCAGCAGCCTTACGACAGCGAACACTGAAGCTTTCTTT
>TRBV12-3/TRBV12-4|.|.|TRBJ2-7
CASRVSSEQYF
TGTGCCAGCAGGGTTAGTAGCGAGCAGTACTTC
>TRBV4-1|.|.|TRBJ2-7
CASSHHPGTRRSYEQYF
TGCGCCAGCAGCCACCATCCCGGGACTCGTCGCTCCTACGAGCAGTACTTC
>TRBV5-5|.|.|TRBJ1-1
CASSQGFTEAFF
TGTGCCAGCAGCCAGGGTTTCACTGAAGCTTTCTTT
>TRBV19|TRBD1|few|TRBJ2-2
CASSIWRQGRNTGELFF
TGTGCCAGTAGTATCTGGAGACAGGGGAGGAACACCGGGGAGCTGTTTTTT
>TRBV5-1|TRBD1|.|TRBJ1-3
CASSWDRSSGNTIYF
TGCGCCAGCAGCTGGGACAGGAGCTCTGGAAACACCATATATTTT